Listed here is a single T cell receptor (beta chain). As yet, its antigen is unknown. Trimming removed 0 bases from V and 4 bases from J, with 12 bases in between. The V gene's germline CDR1 is LGHNA and CDR2 YNFKEQ. CDR3 length equals 15 residues. The data stem from a study of T-cell memory formation after mild COVID-19. One entry per CDR3 protein, called by TCRdb with MiXCR from the 5' RACE reads. The sample has fewer than 650,000 distinct CDR3 sequences; approximately 21% are singletons. Notes on the study in general: Later expanders leaned CD4+, whereas day 15 to 85 contracting clones were balanced CD4/CD8. Cross-reactive memory apparently joined, as some responding clones appeared in pre-infection memory.

This clonotype originated in an adult woman who had mild COVID-19 (a few samples of this study predate the infection). Cell type and time point are not known. The sequenced sample was PBMCs or a T cell subset sorted from them (not recorded which). The V gene is TRBV4-2, the J gene TRBJ1-1, with TRBD1 as a possible D gene (5 bases). CDR3 bases: TGTGCCAGCAGCCAAGACTGGGGGGGGGTCACTGAAGCTTTCTTT. It codes for CASSQDWGGVTEAFF.